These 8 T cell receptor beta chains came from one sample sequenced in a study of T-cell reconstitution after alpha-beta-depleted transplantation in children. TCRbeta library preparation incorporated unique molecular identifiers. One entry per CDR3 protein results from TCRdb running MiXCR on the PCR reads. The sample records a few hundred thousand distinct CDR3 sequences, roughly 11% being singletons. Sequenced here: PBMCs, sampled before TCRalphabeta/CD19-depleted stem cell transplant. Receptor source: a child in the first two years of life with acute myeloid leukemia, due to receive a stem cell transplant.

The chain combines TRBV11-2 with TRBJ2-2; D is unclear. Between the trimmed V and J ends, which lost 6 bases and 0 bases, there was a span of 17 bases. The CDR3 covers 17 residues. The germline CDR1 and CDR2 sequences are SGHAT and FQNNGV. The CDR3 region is CASSRYRSTTNTGELFF. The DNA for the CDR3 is TGTGCCAGCAGTCGGTATCGGTCTACCACGAACACCGGGGAGCTGTTTTTT.

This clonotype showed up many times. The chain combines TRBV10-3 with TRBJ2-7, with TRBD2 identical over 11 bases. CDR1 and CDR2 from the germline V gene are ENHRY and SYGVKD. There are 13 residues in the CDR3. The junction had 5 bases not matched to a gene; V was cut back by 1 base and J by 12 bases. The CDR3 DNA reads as TGTGCCATCAGTGAGTTGGTAGCGGGAGGGCTGTACTTC. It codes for CAISELVAGGLYF.

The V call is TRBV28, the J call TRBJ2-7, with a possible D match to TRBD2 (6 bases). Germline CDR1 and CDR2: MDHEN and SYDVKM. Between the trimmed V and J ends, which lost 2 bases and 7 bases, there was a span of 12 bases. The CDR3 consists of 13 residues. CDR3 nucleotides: TGTGCCAGCAGTTTAGGCAGGGAGGAGGAGCAGTACTTC. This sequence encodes CASSLGREEEQYF. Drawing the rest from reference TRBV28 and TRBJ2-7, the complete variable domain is DVKVTQSSRYLVKRTGEKVFLECVQDMDHENMFWYRQDPGLGLRLIYFSYDVKMKEKGDIPEGYSVSREKKERFSLILESASTNQTSMYLCASSLGREEEQYFGPGTRLTVT.

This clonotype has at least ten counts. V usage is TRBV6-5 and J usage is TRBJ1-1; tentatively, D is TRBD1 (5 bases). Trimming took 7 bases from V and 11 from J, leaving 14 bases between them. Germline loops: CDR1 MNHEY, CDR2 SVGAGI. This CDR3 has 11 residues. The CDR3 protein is CASISGGLAFF. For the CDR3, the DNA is TGTGCCAGCATTAGCGGGGGTCTCGCTTTCTTT.

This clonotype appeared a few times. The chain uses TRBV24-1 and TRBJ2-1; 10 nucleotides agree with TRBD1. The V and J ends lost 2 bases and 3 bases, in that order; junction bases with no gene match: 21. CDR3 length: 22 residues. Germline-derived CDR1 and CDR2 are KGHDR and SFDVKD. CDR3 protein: CATSDSLSGTGDRGGLYNEQFF. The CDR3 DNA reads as TGTGCCACCAGTGATTCCCTTTCCGGGACAGGGGATCGGGGGGGACTCTACAATGAGCAGTTCTTC.

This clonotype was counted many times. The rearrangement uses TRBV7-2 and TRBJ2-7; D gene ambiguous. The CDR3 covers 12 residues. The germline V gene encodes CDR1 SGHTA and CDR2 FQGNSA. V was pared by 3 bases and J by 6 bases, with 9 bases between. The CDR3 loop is CASSFSPVEQYF. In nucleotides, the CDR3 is TGTGCCAGCAGCTTTAGTCCGGTCGAGCAGTACTTC.

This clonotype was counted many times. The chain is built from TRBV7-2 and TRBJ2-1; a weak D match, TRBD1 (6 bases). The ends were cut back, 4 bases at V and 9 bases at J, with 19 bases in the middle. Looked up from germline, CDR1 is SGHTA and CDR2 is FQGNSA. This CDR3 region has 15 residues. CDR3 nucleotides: TGTGCCAGCAGCTGGGATGGGACACCCGGACGTGAGCAGTTCTTC. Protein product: CASSWDGTPGREQFF. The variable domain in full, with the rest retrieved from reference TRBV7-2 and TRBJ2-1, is GAGVSQSPSNKVTEKGKDVELRCDPISGHTALYWYRQSLGQGLEFLIYFQGNSAPDKSGLPSDRFSAERTGGSVSTLTIQRTQQEDSAVYLCASSWDGTPGREQFFGPGTRLTVL.

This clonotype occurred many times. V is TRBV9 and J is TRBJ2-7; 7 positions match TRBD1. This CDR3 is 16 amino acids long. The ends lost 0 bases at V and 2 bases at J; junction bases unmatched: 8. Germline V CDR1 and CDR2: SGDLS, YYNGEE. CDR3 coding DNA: TGTGCCAGCAGCGTAGCAACAGGGGCGTCCACCTACGAGCAGTACTTC. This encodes CASSVATGASTYEQYF.